This TCR beta chain comes out of a study of T cell responses to AZD1222 COVID-19 vaccine. This CDR3 is 14 amino acids long. From germline, CDR1 is SGHAT and CDR2 FQNNGV. J lost 4 bases, V lost 4 bases, and 2 bases had no gene match. Analysis merged second doses at about 4 or about 12 weeks. Note on this clone: Its antigen is not identified.

Study results and limitations: Clonal diversity was possibly underestimated; the donors were predominantly white British and more often female.

Profiling relied on immunoSEQ multiplex PCR, and the TCRdb table lists in-frame clones only, not all of them. The table has some 150,000 clones, roughly 90% seen once. This TCR was recovered from an adult who received the AZD1222 COVID-19 vaccine. The chain combines TRBV11-2 with TRBJ2-7, with 12 bases fitting TRBD2. The sample consisted of peripheral blood, taken 28 days after the second AZD1222 dose. Written as DNA, the CDR3 is TGTGCCAGCAGCTCGGGACTAGCGGGTTACGAGCAGTACTTC. Encoded protein: CASSSGLAGYEQYF.